These T cell receptor beta chains were read from a single sample in a study of Graves' ophthalmopathy and Graves' hyperthyroidism. TCRdb reanalysed the multiplex PCR reads using MiXCR and keeps one entry per CDR3 protein. The sample lists under 250,000 distinct CDR3 sequences, about 22% seen once, with more than 35% in the top ten. The specimen was peripheral blood. Receptor source: a woman between 45 and 60 years old with Graves' ophthalmopathy. The CDR3 runs from the conserved cysteine through the conserved F or W. The order of the fields is V gene, J gene, clone size, D gene, CDR3 DNA, CDR3 protein. The D gene is left open where the match is weak. Clone size is shown for a subset of rows, as once, few, many or a class of expanded clone.

V gene: TRBV12-3/TRBV12-4
J gene: TRBJ2-3
clone size: many
D gene: .
CDR3 DNA: TGTGCCAGCAGTCTAGCTAGCACAGATACGCAGTATTTT
CDR3 protein: CASSLASTDTQYF

V gene: TRBV3-1
J gene: TRBJ1-1
clone size: .
D gene: TRBD1
CDR3 DNA: TGTGCCAGCAGCGGACAGGGCTCTGAAGCTTTCTTT
CDR3 protein: CASSGQGSEAFF

V gene: TRBV6-1
J gene: TRBJ2-7
clone size: many
D gene: .
CDR3 DNA: TGTGCCAGCATGGAGGCCCGCTACGAGCAGTACTTC
CDR3 protein: CASMEARYEQYF

V gene: TRBV28
J gene: TRBJ2-5
clone size: .
D gene: TRBD2
CDR3 DNA: TGTGCCAGCAGTATCCCTCCTCTGGGGGGGCAAGAGACCCAGTACTTC
CDR3 protein: CASSIPPLGGQETQYF

V gene: TRBV6-5
J gene: TRBJ2-5
clone size: many
D gene: .
CDR3 DNA: TGTGCCAGCAGTACCGGACTGGCGGCAAGCGAGACCCAGTACTTC
CDR3 protein: CASSTGLAASETQYF

V gene: TRBV12-3/TRBV12-4
J gene: TRBJ2-2
clone size: many
D gene: .
CDR3 DNA: TGTGCCAGCAGACCAACAGGGATGGCGTCAAGGGGGGAGCTGTTTTTT
CDR3 protein: CASRPTGMASRGELFF

V gene: TRBV29-1
J gene: TRBJ2-3
clone size: few
D gene: .
CDR3 DNA: TGCAGCGACCACCTGGGGGATACGCAGTATTTT
CDR3 protein: CSDHLGDTQYF

V gene: TRBV4-1
J gene: TRBJ1-1
clone size: many
D gene: .
CDR3 DNA: TGCGCCAGCAGAACCGGGGATCAGGGTTTGACTGAAGCTTTCTTT
CDR3 protein: CASRTGDQGLTEAFF

V gene: TRBV20-1
J gene: TRBJ2-5
clone size: many
D gene: .
CDR3 DNA: TGCAGTGCTAGTGCACCCGAGACCCAGTACTTC
CDR3 protein: CSASAPETQYF

V gene: TRBV11-1
J gene: TRBJ1-5
clone size: .
D gene: .
CDR3 DNA: TGTGCCAGCAGCTCAACAGCTTATCAGCCCCAGCATTTT
CDR3 protein: CASSSTAYQPQHF

V gene: TRBV15
J gene: TRBJ2-5
clone size: many
D gene: TRBD1
CDR3 DNA: TGTGCCACCAGCAGAGATGGGACAGGGAAAGAGACCCAGTACTTC
CDR3 protein: CATSRDGTGKETQYF

V gene: TRBV19
J gene: TRBJ2-7
clone size: many
D gene: .
CDR3 DNA: TGTGCCAGTAGTTTTACTAGCAGGTACGAGCAGTACTTC
CDR3 protein: CASSFTSRYEQYF

V gene: TRBV19
J gene: TRBJ2-7
clone size: .
D gene: .
CDR3 DNA: TGTGCCAGTAGTATCGCAGGGGGGGTGAGGTCCTCCGAGCAGTACTTC
CDR3 protein: CASSIAGGVRSSEQYF

V gene: TRBV11-2
J gene: TRBJ2-7
clone size: many
D gene: TRBD1
CDR3 DNA: TGTGCCAGCAGCACGGACCCTTCGAGGGGGCTACGCGACGAGCAGTACTTC
CDR3 protein: CASSTDPSRGLRDEQYF

V gene: TRBV6-1
J gene: TRBJ2-2
clone size: .
D gene: .
CDR3 DNA: TGTGCCAGCAGTGAAACAGGAGGCACCGGGGAGCTGTTTTTT
CDR3 protein: CASSETGGTGELFF

V gene: TRBV12-3/TRBV12-4
J gene: TRBJ1-1
clone size: many
D gene: .
CDR3 DNA: TGTGCCAGCAGTCCAACCTTGAACACTGAAGCTTTCTTT
CDR3 protein: CASSPTLNTEAFF

V gene: TRBV19
J gene: TRBJ1-5
clone size: few
D gene: .
CDR3 DNA: TGTGCCAGTAGTAGAAATGCCCCCAGTCAGCCCCAGCATTTT
CDR3 protein: CASSRNAPSQPQHF

V gene: TRBV20-1
J gene: TRBJ2-7
clone size: many
D gene: .
CDR3 DNA: TGCAGTGCTAGCTCGGTCACCGCTACGAAGCAGTACTTC
CDR3 protein: CSASSVTATKQYF

V gene: TRBV10-2
J gene: TRBJ1-1
clone size: .
D gene: .
CDR3 DNA: TGCGCCAGCACGCGGTCGGCAGGGGCAAACACTGAAGCTTTCTTT
CDR3 protein: CASTRSAGANTEAFF

V gene: TRBV5-5
J gene: TRBJ1-2
clone size: many
D gene: .
CDR3 DNA: TGTGCCAGCAGCTTGGTCAGGGGAGCGTATGGCTACACCTTC
CDR3 protein: CASSLVRGAYGYTF

V gene: TRBV10-2
J gene: TRBJ2-7
clone size: many
D gene: TRBD1
CDR3 DNA: TGCGCCAGCAGGGACAGGGGGAGGGACGAGCAGTACTTC
CDR3 protein: CASRDRGRDEQYF

V gene: TRBV24-1
J gene: TRBJ2-7
clone size: .
D gene: TRBD2
CDR3 DNA: TGTGCCACCAGTGACCGGACTAGCGGGAGCGGGCAAACCTACGAGCAGTACTTC
CDR3 protein: CATSDRTSGSGQTYEQYF

V gene: TRBV11-2
J gene: TRBJ2-5
clone size: many
D gene: .
CDR3 DNA: TGTGCCAGCAGCGAGAGCGGCCAAGAGACCCAGTACTTC
CDR3 protein: CASSESGQETQYF

V gene: TRBV5-1
J gene: TRBJ1-2
clone size: many
D gene: .
CDR3 DNA: TGCGCCAGCAGCCCCGACCCAAGGACCTATGGCTACACCTTC
CDR3 protein: CASSPDPRTYGYTF

V gene: TRBV7-2
J gene: TRBJ2-2
clone size: many
D gene: .
CDR3 DNA: TGTGCCAGCAGCTTAGCGGGCTACACCGGGGAGCTGTTTTTT
CDR3 protein: CASSLAGYTGELFF

V gene: TRBV20-1
J gene: TRBJ1-1
clone size: many
D gene: .
CDR3 DNA: TGCAGTGCTACGACGGAATTGAACACTGAAGCTTTCTTT
CDR3 protein: CSATTELNTEAFF

V gene: TRBV7-3
J gene: TRBJ2-4
clone size: .
D gene: .
CDR3 DNA: TGTGCCAGCAGCCAAGGGCGTCAAAGCCACCAGTACTTC
CDR3 protein: CASSQGRQSHQYF

V gene: TRBV2
J gene: TRBJ2-7
clone size: many
D gene: .
CDR3 DNA: TGTGCCAGCACCGGGATTCGGTCCTCTGCAAGGTACTTC
CDR3 protein: CASTGIRSSARYF

V gene: TRBV28
J gene: TRBJ1-2
clone size: .
D gene: .
CDR3 DNA: TGTGCCAGCAGTCCGACCCCTCTAACTCCTAACTATGGCTACACCTTC
CDR3 protein: CASSPTPLTPNYGYTF

V gene: TRBV12-3/TRBV12-4
J gene: TRBJ2-5
clone size: many
D gene: .
CDR3 DNA: TGTGCCAGCAGTTTGGCGGCGGGAAATCAAGAGACCCAGTACTTC
CDR3 protein: CASSLAAGNQETQYF

V gene: TRBV11-3
J gene: TRBJ2-2
clone size: many
D gene: .
CDR3 DNA: TGTGCCAGCAGCTTCGGCAGGAACACCGGGGAGCTGTTTTTT
CDR3 protein: CASSFGRNTGELFF

V gene: TRBV7-2
J gene: TRBJ2-5
clone size: .
D gene: .
CDR3 DNA: TGTGCCAGCAGCTTAGTGGACTGGGAGACCCAGTACTTC
CDR3 protein: CASSLVDWETQYF

V gene: TRBV6-1
J gene: TRBJ1-3
clone size: .
D gene: .
CDR3 DNA: TGTGCCAGCAGTGAAGCGACAGGAGGTGGCGGAAACACCATATATTTT
CDR3 protein: CASSEATGGGGNTIYF

V gene: TRBV7-2
J gene: TRBJ1-1
clone size: .
D gene: .
CDR3 DNA: TGTGCCAGCACCCCGGGGGAGCTTAACACTGAAGCTTTCTTT
CDR3 protein: CASTPGELNTEAFF

V gene: TRBV20-1
J gene: TRBJ2-3
clone size: many
D gene: .
CDR3 DNA: TGCAGTGCTAGAAAGAACTATAGGCGCACAGATACGCAGTATTTT
CDR3 protein: CSARKNYRRTDTQYF

V gene: TRBV6-2/TRBV6-3
J gene: TRBJ2-7
clone size: many
D gene: .
CDR3 DNA: TGTGCCACAAAGGAGGGGGGATCACGCTACGAGCAGTACTTC
CDR3 protein: CATKEGGSRYEQYF

V gene: TRBV5-1
J gene: TRBJ2-5
clone size: many
D gene: TRBD1
CDR3 DNA: TGCGCCAGCAGTCCCGGACAGGGGGCAGAGACCCAGTACTTC
CDR3 protein: CASSPGQGAETQYF

V gene: TRBV12-5
J gene: TRBJ2-1
clone size: many
D gene: TRBD1
CDR3 DNA: TGTGCTAGTGGATTCGGGACAGGGAGGTCCAATGAGCAGTTCTTC
CDR3 protein: CASGFGTGRSNEQFF

V gene: TRBV19
J gene: TRBJ2-2
clone size: many
D gene: .
CDR3 DNA: TGTGCCACACAGACTAGGATGGGAGTCGGGGAGCTGTTTTTT
CDR3 protein: CATQTRMGVGELFF

V gene: TRBV7-2
J gene: TRBJ1-5
clone size: many
D gene: .
CDR3 DNA: TGTGCCAGCAGCCAGGACGGGAATCAGCCCCAGCATTTT
CDR3 protein: CASSQDGNQPQHF

V gene: TRBV5-1
J gene: TRBJ1-5
clone size: many
D gene: .
CDR3 DNA: TGCGCCAGCAGCTTGGAGGGTCATAGCAATCAGCCCCAGCATTTT
CDR3 protein: CASSLEGHSNQPQHF

V gene: TRBV12-3/TRBV12-4
J gene: TRBJ2-7
clone size: many
D gene: .
CDR3 DNA: TGTGCCAGCAGCAGGGACGCCGCCTCCTACGAGCAGTACTTC
CDR3 protein: CASSRDAASYEQYF

V gene: TRBV7-2
J gene: TRBJ2-7
clone size: many
D gene: .
CDR3 DNA: TGTGCCAGCAGCTTTGGGGCAGGGACGGGCGAGCAGTACTTC
CDR3 protein: CASSFGAGTGEQYF

V gene: TRBV27
J gene: TRBJ1-5
clone size: many
D gene: .
CDR3 DNA: TGTGCCAGCAGCACTGGGGGTAGCCTGAATCAGCCCCAGCATTTT
CDR3 protein: CASSTGGSLNQPQHF

V gene: TRBV3-1
J gene: TRBJ2-2
clone size: few
D gene: TRBD1
CDR3 DNA: TGTGCCAGCAGCCAAGGTGGACAGGAACGCACCGGGGAGCTGTTTTTT
CDR3 protein: CASSQGGQERTGELFF

V gene: TRBV12-3/TRBV12-4
J gene: TRBJ1-2
clone size: many
D gene: .
CDR3 DNA: TGTGCCAGCAGTTCGGGGGGACACGGAGGGTATGGCTACACCTTC
CDR3 protein: CASSSGGHGGYGYTF

V gene: TRBV12-3/TRBV12-4
J gene: TRBJ1-3
clone size: many
D gene: .
CDR3 DNA: TGTGCCAGCAGCCCCTGGTGGGATACTGGAAACACCATATATTTT
CDR3 protein: CASSPWWDTGNTIYF

V gene: TRBV15
J gene: TRBJ2-5
clone size: many
D gene: .
CDR3 DNA: TGTGCCACCAGCAGAGACCCTCGGGGCCGGGAGACCCAGTACTTC
CDR3 protein: CATSRDPRGRETQYF

V gene: TRBV29-1
J gene: TRBJ2-7
clone size: many
D gene: .
CDR3 DNA: TGCAGCGTGGGATCCTGGGTCAGGGGTTACGAGCAGTACTTC
CDR3 protein: CSVGSWVRGYEQYF

V gene: TRBV6-5
J gene: TRBJ1-2
clone size: many
D gene: .
CDR3 DNA: TGTGCCAGCAGTACCCATTGGGCAGGAACTAACTATGGCTACACCTTC
CDR3 protein: CASSTHWAGTNYGYTF

V gene: TRBV20-1
J gene: TRBJ2-2
clone size: .
D gene: .
CDR3 DNA: TGCAGTGCTAGGGCTGGGAGGAGGGCGGGGACCGGGGAGCTGTTTTTT
CDR3 protein: CSARAGRRAGTGELFF

V gene: TRBV7-2
J gene: TRBJ1-5
clone size: many
D gene: .
CDR3 DNA: TGTGCCAGCAGCTTAGTTCAACTTAATCAGCCCCAGCATTTT
CDR3 protein: CASSLVQLNQPQHF

V gene: TRBV6-5
J gene: TRBJ2-5
clone size: many
D gene: TRBD1
CDR3 DNA: TGTGCCAGCAGTTACGATGGGACAGTTGAGACCCAGTACTTC
CDR3 protein: CASSYDGTVETQYF

V gene: TRBV5-4
J gene: TRBJ2-7
clone size: many
D gene: TRBD2
CDR3 DNA: TGTGCCAGCAGCTCGGGACTAGCGGGAGACGAGCAGTACTTC
CDR3 protein: CASSSGLAGDEQYF

V gene: TRBV12-3/TRBV12-4
J gene: TRBJ1-5
clone size: many
D gene: .
CDR3 DNA: TGTGCCAGCAGTCGCTCCTGGGAGGATCAGCCCCAGCATTTT
CDR3 protein: CASSRSWEDQPQHF

V gene: TRBV10-3
J gene: TRBJ2-5
clone size: .
D gene: .
CDR3 DNA: TGTGCCATCAGTGAGTCGACCGGCCGAGCCGTACAAGAGACCCAGTACTTC
CDR3 protein: CAISESTGRAVQETQYF

V gene: TRBV6-1
J gene: TRBJ2-7
clone size: many
D gene: .
CDR3 DNA: TGTGCCAGCAGTCCAGGGGGGGCTCTCCCCTACGAGCAGTACTTC
CDR3 protein: CASSPGGALPYEQYF